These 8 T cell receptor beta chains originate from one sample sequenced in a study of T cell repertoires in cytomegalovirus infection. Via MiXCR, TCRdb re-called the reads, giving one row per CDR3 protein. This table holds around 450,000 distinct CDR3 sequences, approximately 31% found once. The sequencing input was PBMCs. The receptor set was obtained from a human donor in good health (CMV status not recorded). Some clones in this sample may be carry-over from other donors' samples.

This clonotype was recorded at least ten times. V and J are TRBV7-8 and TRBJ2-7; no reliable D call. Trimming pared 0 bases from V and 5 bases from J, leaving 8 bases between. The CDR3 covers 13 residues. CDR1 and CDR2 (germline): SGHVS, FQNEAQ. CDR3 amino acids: CASSLASRNEQYF. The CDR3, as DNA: TGTGCCAGCAGCTTAGCTAGCCGCAACGAGCAGTACTTC.

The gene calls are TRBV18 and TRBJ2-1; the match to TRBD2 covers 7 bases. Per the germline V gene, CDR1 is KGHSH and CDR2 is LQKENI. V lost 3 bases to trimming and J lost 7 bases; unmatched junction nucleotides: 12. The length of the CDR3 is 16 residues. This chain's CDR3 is CASSPLSGEAGNEQFF. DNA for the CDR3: TGTGCCAGCTCACCTTTGAGCGGGGAAGCGGGGAATGAGCAGTTCTTC.

Here the CDR3 reads CASSLRDGQTLSGANVLTF. In DNA form, the CDR3 reads TGCGCCAGCAGCCTAAGAGACGGACAGACGTTATCTGGGGCCAACGTCCTGACTTTC. The chain carries TRBV4-1 and TRBJ2-6, with a tentative D call TRBD1 (6 bases). The CDR3 runs 19 residues. The germline gives CDR1 MGHRA, CDR2 YSYEKL. Trimming took off 4 bases at V and 1 base at J, with 20 bases between the two ends.

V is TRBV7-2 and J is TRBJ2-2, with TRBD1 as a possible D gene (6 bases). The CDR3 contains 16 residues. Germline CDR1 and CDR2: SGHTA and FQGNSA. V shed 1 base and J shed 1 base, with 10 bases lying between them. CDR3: CASSLVSGQNTGELFF. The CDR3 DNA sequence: TGTGCCAGCAGCTTAGTCTCGGGACAGAACACCGGGGAGCTGTTTTTT.

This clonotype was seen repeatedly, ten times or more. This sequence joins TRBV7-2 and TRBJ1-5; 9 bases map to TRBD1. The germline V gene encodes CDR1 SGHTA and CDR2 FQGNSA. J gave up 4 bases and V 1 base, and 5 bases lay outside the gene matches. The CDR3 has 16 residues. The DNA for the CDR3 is TGTGCCAGCAGCTTAGTACCGGACAGGGGAAATCAGCCCCAGCATTTT. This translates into CASSLVPDRGNQPQHF.

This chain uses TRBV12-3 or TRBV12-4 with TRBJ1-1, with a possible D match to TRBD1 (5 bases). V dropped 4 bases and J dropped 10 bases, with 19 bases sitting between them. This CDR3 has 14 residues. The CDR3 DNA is TGTGCCAGCAGTTCCTCACCAGGGTTCTGGACAGCTTTCTTT. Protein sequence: CASSSSPGFWTAFF.

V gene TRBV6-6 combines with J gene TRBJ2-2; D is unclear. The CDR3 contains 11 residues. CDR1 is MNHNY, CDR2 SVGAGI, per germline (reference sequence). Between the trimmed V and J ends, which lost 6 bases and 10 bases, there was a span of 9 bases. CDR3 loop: CASSTNTELFF. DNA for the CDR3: TGTGCCAGCAGCACCAATACGGAGCTGTTTTTT.

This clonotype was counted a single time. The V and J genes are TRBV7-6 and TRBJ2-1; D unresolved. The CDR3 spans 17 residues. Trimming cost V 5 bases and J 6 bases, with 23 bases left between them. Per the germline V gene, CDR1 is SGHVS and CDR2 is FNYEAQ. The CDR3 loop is CASSIVGFGVLGNEQFF. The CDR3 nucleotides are TGTGCCAGCAGCATAGTCGGGTTTGGGGTCCTTGGCAATGAGCAGTTCTTC.